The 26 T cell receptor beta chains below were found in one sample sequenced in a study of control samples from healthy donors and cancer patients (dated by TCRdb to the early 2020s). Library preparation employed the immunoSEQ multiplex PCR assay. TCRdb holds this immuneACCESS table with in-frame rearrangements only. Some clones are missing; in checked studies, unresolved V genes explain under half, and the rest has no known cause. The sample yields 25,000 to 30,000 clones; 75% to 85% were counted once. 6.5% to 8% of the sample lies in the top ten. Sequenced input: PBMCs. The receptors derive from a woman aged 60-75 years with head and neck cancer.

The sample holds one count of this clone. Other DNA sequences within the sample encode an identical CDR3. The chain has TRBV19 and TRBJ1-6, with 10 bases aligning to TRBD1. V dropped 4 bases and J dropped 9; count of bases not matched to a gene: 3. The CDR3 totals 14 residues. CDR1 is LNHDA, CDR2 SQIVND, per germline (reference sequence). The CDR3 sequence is CASSTGQGSSPLHF. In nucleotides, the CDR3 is TGTGCCAGTAGTACGGGACAGGGGAGTTCACCCCTCCACTTT.

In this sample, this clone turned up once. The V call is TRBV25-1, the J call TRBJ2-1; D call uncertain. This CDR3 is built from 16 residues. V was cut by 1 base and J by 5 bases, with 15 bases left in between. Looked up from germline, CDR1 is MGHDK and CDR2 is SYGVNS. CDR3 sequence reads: CASSELRARSHNEQFF. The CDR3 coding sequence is TGTGCCAGCAGTGAATTAAGGGCACGGTCCCACAATGAGCAGTTCTTC. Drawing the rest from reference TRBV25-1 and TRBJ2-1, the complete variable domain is EADIYQTPRYLVIGTGKKITLECSQTMGHDKMYWYQQDPGMELHLIHYSYGVNSTEKGDLSSESTVSRIRTEHFPLTLESARPSHTSQYLCASSELRARSHNEQFFGPGTRLTVL.

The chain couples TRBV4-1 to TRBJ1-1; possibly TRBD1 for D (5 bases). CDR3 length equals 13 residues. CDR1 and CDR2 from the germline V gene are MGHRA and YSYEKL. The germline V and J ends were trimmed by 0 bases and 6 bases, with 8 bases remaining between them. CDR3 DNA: TGCGCCAGCAGCCAAGACAGGGAGGCTGAAGCTTTCTTT. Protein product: CASSQDREAEAFF.

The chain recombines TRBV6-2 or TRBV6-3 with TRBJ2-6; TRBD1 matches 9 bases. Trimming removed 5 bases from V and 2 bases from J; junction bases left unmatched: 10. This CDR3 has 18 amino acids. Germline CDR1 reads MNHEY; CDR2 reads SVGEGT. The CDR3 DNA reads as TGTGCCAGCAGTAGGGCTTCGGGACAGGGAACTGGGGCCAACGTCCTGACTTTC. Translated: CASSRASGQGTGANVLTF.

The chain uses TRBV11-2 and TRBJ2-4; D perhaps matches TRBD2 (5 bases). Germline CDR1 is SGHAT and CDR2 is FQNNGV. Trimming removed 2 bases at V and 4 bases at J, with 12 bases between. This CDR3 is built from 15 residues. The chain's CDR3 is CASSLSGNGKNIQYF. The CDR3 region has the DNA TGTGCCAGCAGCTTATCGGGGAACGGGAAAAACATTCAGTACTTC.

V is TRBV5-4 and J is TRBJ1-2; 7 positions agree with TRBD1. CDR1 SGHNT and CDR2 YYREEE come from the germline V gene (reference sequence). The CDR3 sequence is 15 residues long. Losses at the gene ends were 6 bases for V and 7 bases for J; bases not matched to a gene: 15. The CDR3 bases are TGTGCCAGCACCATACCCGGCAGGGGGGTCGGTGGCTACACCTTC. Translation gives CASTIPGRGVGGYTF.

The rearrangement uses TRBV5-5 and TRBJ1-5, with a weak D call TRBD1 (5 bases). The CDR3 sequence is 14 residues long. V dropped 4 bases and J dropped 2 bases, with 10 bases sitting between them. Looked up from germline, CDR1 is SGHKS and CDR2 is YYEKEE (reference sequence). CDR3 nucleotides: TGTGCCAGCAGCCGGGACCCGGGCAATCAGCCCCAGCATTTT. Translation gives CASSRDPGNQPQHF.

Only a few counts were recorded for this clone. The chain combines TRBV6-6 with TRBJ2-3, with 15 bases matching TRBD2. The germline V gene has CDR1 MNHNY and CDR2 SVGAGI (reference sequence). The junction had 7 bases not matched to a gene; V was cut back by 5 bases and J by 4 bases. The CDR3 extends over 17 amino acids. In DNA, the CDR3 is TGTGCCAGCAGTCACCGGAGGACTAGCGGGAGGGCAGATACGCAGTATTTT. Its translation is CASSHRRTSGRADTQYF.

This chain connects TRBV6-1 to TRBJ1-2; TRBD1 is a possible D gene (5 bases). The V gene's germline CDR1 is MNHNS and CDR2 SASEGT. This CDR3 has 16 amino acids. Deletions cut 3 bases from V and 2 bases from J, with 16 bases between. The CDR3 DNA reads TGTGCCAGCAGTGAGAGCCTATTCGGGGCCAACTATGGCTACACCTTC. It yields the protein CASSESLFGANYGYTF.

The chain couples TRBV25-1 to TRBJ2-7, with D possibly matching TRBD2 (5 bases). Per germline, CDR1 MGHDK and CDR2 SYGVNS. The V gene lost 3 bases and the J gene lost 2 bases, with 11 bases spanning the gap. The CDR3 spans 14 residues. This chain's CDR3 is CASSDSLATYEQYF. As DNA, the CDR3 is TGTGCCAGCAGTGACAGCCTAGCAACCTACGAGCAGTACTTC.

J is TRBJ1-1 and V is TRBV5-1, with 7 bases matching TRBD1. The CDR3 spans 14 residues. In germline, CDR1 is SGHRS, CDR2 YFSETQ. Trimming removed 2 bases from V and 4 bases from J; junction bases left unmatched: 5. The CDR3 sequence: CASSFTGEGTEAFF. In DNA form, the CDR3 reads TGCGCCAGCAGCTTTACAGGGGAAGGCACTGAAGCTTTCTTT.

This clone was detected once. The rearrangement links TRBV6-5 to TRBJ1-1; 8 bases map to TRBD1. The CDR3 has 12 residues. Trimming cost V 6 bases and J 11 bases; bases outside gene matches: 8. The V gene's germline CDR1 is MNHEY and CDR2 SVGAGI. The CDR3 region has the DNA TGTGCCAGCAGCCGCCCAGGACAGGGTGCTTTCTTT. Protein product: CASSRPGQGAFF.

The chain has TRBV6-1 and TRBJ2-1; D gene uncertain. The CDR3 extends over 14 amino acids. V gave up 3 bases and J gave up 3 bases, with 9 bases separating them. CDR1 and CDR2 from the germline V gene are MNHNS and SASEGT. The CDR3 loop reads CASSDRSLYNEQFF. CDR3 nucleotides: TGTGCCAGCAGTGACAGATCCCTCTACAATGAGCAGTTCTTC.

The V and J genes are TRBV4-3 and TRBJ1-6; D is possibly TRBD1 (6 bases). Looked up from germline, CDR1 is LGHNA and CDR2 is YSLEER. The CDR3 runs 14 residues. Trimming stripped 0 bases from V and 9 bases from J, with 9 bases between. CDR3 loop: CASSQEGHSSPLHF. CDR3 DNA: TGCGCCAGCAGCCAAGAGGGACACAGTTCACCCCTCCACTTT.

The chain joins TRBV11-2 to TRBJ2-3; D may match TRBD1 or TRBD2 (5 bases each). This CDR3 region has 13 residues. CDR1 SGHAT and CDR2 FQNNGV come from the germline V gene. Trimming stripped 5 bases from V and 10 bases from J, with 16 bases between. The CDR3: CASSPTLGRAQYF. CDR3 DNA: TGTGCCAGCAGCCCGACTCTGGGACGGGCGCAGTATTTT.

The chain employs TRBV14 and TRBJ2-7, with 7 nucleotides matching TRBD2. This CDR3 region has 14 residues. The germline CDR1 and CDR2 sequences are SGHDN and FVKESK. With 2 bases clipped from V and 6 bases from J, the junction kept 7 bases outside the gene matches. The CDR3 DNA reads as TGTGCCAGCAGCCAAACTTCTAGCGGATCCGAGCAGTACTTC. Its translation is CASSQTSSGSEQYF.

The DNA for the CDR3 is TGTGCCAGCAGCTTAGATCTCGGGAGACGGGAGACCCAGTACTTC. Residues: CASSLDLGRRETQYF. The chain couples TRBV11-2 to TRBJ2-5; D is possibly TRBD2 (6 bases). V was cut by 0 bases and J by 5 bases, with 13 bases left in between. CDR1 is SGHAT and CDR2 is FQNNGV in the germline V gene. CDR3 size: 15 residues.

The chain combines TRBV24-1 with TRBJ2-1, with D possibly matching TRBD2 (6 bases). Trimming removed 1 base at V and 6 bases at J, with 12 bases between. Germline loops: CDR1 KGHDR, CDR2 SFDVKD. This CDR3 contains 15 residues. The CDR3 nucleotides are TGTGCCACCAGTGATTTCCGGGACTTGACCAATGAGCAGTTCTTC. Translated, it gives CATSDFRDLTNEQFF.

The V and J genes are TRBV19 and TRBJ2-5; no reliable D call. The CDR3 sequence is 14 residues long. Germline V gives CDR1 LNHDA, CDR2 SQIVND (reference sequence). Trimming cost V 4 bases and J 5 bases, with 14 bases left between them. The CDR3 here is CASSSGRVQETQYF. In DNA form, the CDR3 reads TGTGCCAGTAGTAGCGGTCGGGTACAGGAGACCCAGTACTTC.

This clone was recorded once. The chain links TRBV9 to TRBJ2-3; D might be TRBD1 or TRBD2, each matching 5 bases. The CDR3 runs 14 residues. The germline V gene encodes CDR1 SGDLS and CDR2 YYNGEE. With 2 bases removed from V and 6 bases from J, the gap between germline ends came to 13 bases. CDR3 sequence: CASSVGEIRDTQYF. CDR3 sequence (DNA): TGTGCCAGCAGCGTGGGGGAGATTCGTGATACGCAGTATTTT.

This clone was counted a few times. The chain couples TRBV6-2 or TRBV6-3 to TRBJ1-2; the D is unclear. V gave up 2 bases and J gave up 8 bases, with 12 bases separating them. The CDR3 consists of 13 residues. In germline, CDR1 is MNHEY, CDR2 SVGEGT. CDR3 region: CASSYGQERGYTF. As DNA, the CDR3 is TGTGCCAGCAGTTACGGTCAGGAACGCGGCTACACCTTC.

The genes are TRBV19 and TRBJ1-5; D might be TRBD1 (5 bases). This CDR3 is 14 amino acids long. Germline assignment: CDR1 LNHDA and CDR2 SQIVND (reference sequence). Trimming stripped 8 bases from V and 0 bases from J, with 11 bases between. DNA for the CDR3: TGTGCCAGTTCCGGGGCTTATAGCAATCAGCCCCAGCATTTT. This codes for CASSGAYSNQPQHF.

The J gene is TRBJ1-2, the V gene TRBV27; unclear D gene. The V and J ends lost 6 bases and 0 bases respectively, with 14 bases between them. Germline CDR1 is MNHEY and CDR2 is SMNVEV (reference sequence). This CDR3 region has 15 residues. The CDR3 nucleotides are TGTGCCAGCAGAGCTCCGGGGAGCTCTAACTATGGCTACACCTTC. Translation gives CASRAPGSSNYGYTF.

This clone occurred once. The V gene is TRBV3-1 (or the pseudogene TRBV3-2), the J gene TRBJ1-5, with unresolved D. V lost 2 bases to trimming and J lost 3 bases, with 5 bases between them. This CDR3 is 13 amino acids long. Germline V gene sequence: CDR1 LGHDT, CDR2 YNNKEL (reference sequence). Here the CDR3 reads CASSQLLNQPQHF. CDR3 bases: TGTGCCAGCAGCCAACTACTCAATCAGCCCCAGCATTTT.

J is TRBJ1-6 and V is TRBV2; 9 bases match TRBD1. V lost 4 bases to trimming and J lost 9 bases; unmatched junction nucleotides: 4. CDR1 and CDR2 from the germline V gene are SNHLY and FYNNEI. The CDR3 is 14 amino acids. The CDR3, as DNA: TGTGCCAGCAGTGCGGGACAGGGAAGTTCACCCCTCCACTTT. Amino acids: CASSAGQGSSPLHF.

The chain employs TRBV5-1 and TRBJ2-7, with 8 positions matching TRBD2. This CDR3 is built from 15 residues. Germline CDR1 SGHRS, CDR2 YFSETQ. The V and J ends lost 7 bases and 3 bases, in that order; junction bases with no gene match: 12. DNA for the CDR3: TGCGCCAGCGCCCCGCAACGGGGGGGTTACTACGAGCAGTACTTC. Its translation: CASAPQRGGYYEQYF.